The next 30 T cell receptor beta chains were all read from a single sample in a study of T cell repertoires in cytomegalovirus infection. No antigens are known for them. TCRdb recomputed calls from the reads with MiXCR, one row per CDR3 protein. In the table there are approximately 120,000 distinct CDR3 sequences, more than 30% of which are singletons. Source: CD8+ T cells from cultured PBMCs, taken from culture after CMV antigen stimulation. The receptor source for this set is a human donor in good health (CMV status not recorded). Some clones in this sample may be carry-over from other donors' samples.

This chain uses TRBV9 with TRBJ1-2, with D possibly matching TRBD1 (5 bases). The CDR3 has 16 residues. Trimming left V 1 base short and J 4 bases short, with 17 bases between. Germline V gene data show CDR1 as SGDLS and CDR2 as YYNGEE. CDR3 bases: TGTGCCAGCAGCGTACTCAGGGAGGGGTTTATCTATGGCTACACCTTC. This encodes CASSVLREGFIYGYTF.

The chain couples TRBV27 to TRBJ2-7, with 11 bases identical to TRBD1. The CDR3 runs to 17 residues. Losses at the gene ends were 3 bases for V and 4 bases for J; bases not matched to a gene: 11. CDR1 is MNHEY, CDR2 SMNVEV, per germline (reference sequence). The CDR3 reads CASSFVGTGGSLYEQYF. CDR3 bases: TGTGCCAGCAGTTTCGTCGGGACAGGGGGATCCTTATACGAGCAGTACTTC.

CDR3 protein: CAISESLGVAYEQYF. For the CDR3, the DNA is TGTGCCATCAGTGAGTCGCTTGGTGTGGCCTACGAGCAGTACTTC. The chain recombines TRBV10-3 with TRBJ2-7, with no clear D. V was clipped by 0 bases and J by 2 bases, with 11 bases between them. This CDR3 contains 15 residues. Germline V lookup: CDR1 ENHRY, CDR2 SYGVKD.

This clonotype has at least ten counts. The chain couples TRBV10-3 to TRBJ2-7; TRBD1 aligns across 9 bases. Germline CDR1 reads ENHRY; CDR2 reads SYGVKD. This CDR3 has 14 amino acids. Unmatched junction bases numbered 3, after V lost 6 bases and J lost 0 bases. The CDR3 DNA reads TGTGCCATCAGGGGGACAGGGAGCTCCTACGAGCAGTACTTC. Amino acids: CAIRGTGSSYEQYF.

The chain joins TRBV2 to TRBJ1-3; D might be TRBD1 (5 bases). The CDR3 length is 16 residues. V shed 3 bases and J shed 0 bases, with 12 bases lying between them. CDR1 and CDR2 from the germline V gene are SNHLY and FYNNEI. CDR3 in DNA: TGTGCCAGCAGTGATCGGATGACAGTCTCTGGAAACACCATATATTTT. Its protein is CASSDRMTVSGNTIYF.

The genes are TRBV28 and TRBJ1-2; D perhaps matches TRBD1 (5 bases). Trimming removed 8 bases at V and 4 bases at J, with 23 bases between. The CDR3 covers 16 residues. Per the germline V gene, CDR1 is MDHEN and CDR2 is SYDVKM. The CDR3: CASSRYGPGGGYGYTF. The CDR3 region has the DNA TGTGCCAGCTCCCGTTATGGCCCGGGGGGGGGCTATGGCTACACCTTC.

By its share, this clonotype is medium-sized. This chain connects TRBV7-6 to TRBJ2-1; D possibly corresponds to TRBD1 (6 bases). The germline V gene has CDR1 SGHVS and CDR2 FNYEAQ. The V and J ends lost 5 bases and 4 bases respectively, with 18 bases between them. CDR3 length: 16 residues. CDR3 region: CASSPQGVLLYNEQFF. CDR3 nucleotides: TGTGCCAGCAGCCCACAGGGCGTACTCTTGTACAATGAGCAGTTCTTC.

CDR3 residues: CASSLGTPEGYEQYF. The CDR3 region has the DNA TGTGCCAGCAGTTTAGGGACTCCCGAGGGGTACGAGCAGTACTTC. This chain joins TRBV27 and TRBJ2-7; TRBD2 is a possible D gene (6 bases). Trimming pared 2 bases from V and 4 bases from J, leaving 15 bases between. The germline V gene encodes CDR1 MNHEY and CDR2 SMNVEV (reference sequence). The CDR3 covers 15 residues.

This clonotype was counted a few times. The DNA of the CDR3 is TGCGCCAGCAGCCAAGGCGGCCGGGGGGGGGGAGATACGCAGTATTTT. This codes for CASSQGGRGGGDTQYF. The chain recombines TRBV4-3 with TRBJ2-3, with 8 positions matching TRBD2. The CDR3 extends over 16 amino acids. Trimming took 1 base from V and 5 from J; bases not matched to a gene: 8. Germline CDR1 reads LGHNA; CDR2 reads YSLEER.

This clonotype was detected once. The gene calls are TRBV5-1 and TRBJ1-3; D might be TRBD1 (6 bases). Trimming pared 1 base from V and 0 bases from J, leaving 8 bases between. Germline values: CDR1 SGHRS, CDR2 YFSETQ. CDR3 length: 15 amino acids. Here the CDR3 reads CASSLRGGSGNTIYF. In DNA form, the CDR3 reads TGCGCCAGCAGCTTGAGAGGGGGCTCTGGAAACACCATATATTTT.

This clonotype has just a few counts. V gene TRBV19 combines with J gene TRBJ2-7, with D perhaps given as TRBD1 or TRBD2 (5 bases each). In germline, CDR1 is LNHDA, CDR2 SQIVND (reference sequence). V lost 3 bases and J 3 bases, leaving 15 bases between the germline ends. The length of the CDR3 is 15 residues. The CDR3 nucleotides read TGTGCCAGTAGTATGGGGTCAGGGAGAATCTACGAGCAGTACTTC. This gives the protein CASSMGSGRIYEQYF.

This clonotype was detected only a few times. The rearrangement uses TRBV20-1 and TRBJ2-7, with TRBD2 matching over 10 bases. Germline trimming cut 0 bases from V and 6 bases from J; bases unmatched to any gene: 8. CDR1 DFQATT and CDR2 SNEGSKA come from the germline V gene (reference sequence). The CDR3 contains 15 residues. CDR3 protein: CSARDLIAGGGEQYF. For the CDR3, the DNA is TGCAGTGCTAGAGATCTCATAGCGGGGGGAGGCGAGCAGTACTTC.

The chain links TRBV2 to TRBJ2-5; TRBD2 aligns across 7 bases. Germline lookup yields CDR1 SNHLY and CDR2 FYNNEI. The length of the CDR3 is 15 residues. V dropped 6 bases and J dropped 0; count of bases not matched to a gene: 7. CDR3 sequence (DNA): TGTGCCAGCAGACAGGTGGGGGGGGACCAAGAGACCCAGTACTTC. It yields the protein CASRQVGGDQETQYF.

The chain uses TRBV7-2 and TRBJ2-3, with 7 bases fitting TRBD2. Germline values: CDR1 SGHTA, CDR2 FQGNSA. The CDR3 length is 16 residues. The junction had 10 bases not matched to a gene; V was cut back by 5 bases and J by 2 bases. Here the CDR3 DNA reads TGTGCCAGCAGCCGGGTAATGGGGGGGGACACAGATACGCAGTATTTT. Amino acid sequence: CASSRVMGGDTDTQYF.

The genes are TRBV6-5 and TRBJ2-3, with unresolved D. Germline V CDR1 and CDR2: MNHEY, SVGAGI. The CDR3 length is 17 residues. V was pared by 5 bases and J by 1 base, with 19 bases between. CDR3 loop: CASSRLGVREGTDTQYF. CDR3 nucleotide sequence: TGTGCCAGCAGTCGCCTAGGCGTTCGAGAGGGCACAGATACGCAGTATTTT.

V is TRBV12-3 or TRBV12-4 and J is TRBJ2-7; 7 bases align to TRBD1. V lost 3 bases to trimming and J lost 6 bases; unmatched junction nucleotides: 8. The CDR3 covers 14 residues. This chain's CDR3 is CASSFPTGVSEQYF. In DNA, the CDR3 is TGTGCCAGCAGTTTTCCCACAGGGGTAAGCGAGCAGTACTTC.

J is TRBJ1-2 and V is TRBV6-8; perhaps TRBD1 as D (5 bases). Germline V gives CDR1 MNHGY, CDR2 SAAAGT. This CDR3 is 14 amino acids long. The V gene lost 0 bases and the J gene lost 3 bases, with 8 bases spanning the gap. CDR3 protein: CASSYSGGDYGYTF. In nucleotides, the CDR3 is TGTGCCAGCAGTTACTCCGGGGGGGACTATGGCTACACCTTC.

This clonotype appeared many times. J is TRBJ2-7 and V is TRBV7-6; 7 bases match TRBD2. The CDR3 consists of 16 residues. Germline CDR1 and CDR2: SGHVS and FNYEAQ. J gave up 0 bases and V 5 bases, and 10 bases lay outside the gene matches. CDR3 in DNA: TGTGCCAGCAGCCCGGGAGGCCGGACTAGCTCCTACGAGCAGTACTTC. Protein: CASSPGGRTSSYEQYF.

The chain uses TRBV3-1 and TRBJ2-7; possibly TRBD1 for D (6 bases). V was trimmed by 1 base and J by 5 bases, leaving 12 bases between them. This CDR3 is built from 14 residues. Germline V lookup: CDR1 LGHDT, CDR2 YNNKEL (reference sequence). The CDR3 DNA sequence: TGTGCCAGCAGCCAAGGGGCCAGGGGCCACGAGCAGTACTTC. It is translated as CASSQGARGHEQYF.

There are many counts of this clonotype. This chain connects TRBV7-8 to TRBJ2-1; the D is unclear. The CDR3 has 14 residues. CDR1 SGHVS and CDR2 FQNEAQ come from the germline V gene. Trimming removed 1 base at V and 5 bases at J, with 9 bases between. The CDR3 nucleotides are TGTGCCAGCAGCTTAGTCACGGCTGACAATGAGCAGTTCTTC. It translates to CASSLVTADNEQFF.

There are many counts of this clonotype. This chain links TRBV28 with TRBJ1-1; 7 bases map to TRBD1. Germline V gene lookup returns CDR1 MDHEN and CDR2 SYDVKM. CDR3 length equals 15 residues. The V gene end was trimmed by 1 base and the J gene end by 1 base; junction bases not matched to a gene: 3. The CDR3 DNA reads TGTGCCAGCAGTTTATCCCGGACAGGGAACACTGAAGCTTTCTTT. Translation gives CASSLSRTGNTEAFF.

This sequence joins TRBV28 and TRBJ1-5; the D gene is possibly TRBD1 (6 bases). The CDR3 covers 20 residues. The V gene lost 6 bases and the J gene lost 3 bases, with 30 bases spanning the gap. Germline V CDR1 and CDR2: MDHEN, SYDVKM. Here the CDR3 DNA reads TGTGCCAGCAGCACTAAGGGGCAGGGGCAAGACACGACCACCAATCAGCCCCAGCATTTT. Translation gives CASSTKGQGQDTTTNQPQHF.

The chain joins TRBV18 to TRBJ1-6, with D perhaps TRBD1 (5 bases). Germline V gene data show CDR1 as KGHSH and CDR2 as LQKENI. This CDR3 is 16 amino acids long. Trimming stripped 2 bases from V and 5 bases from J, with 13 bases between. The CDR3 reads CASSPNEQGDNSPLHF. The CDR3 region has the DNA TGTGCCAGCTCACCAAATGAGCAGGGTGATAATTCACCCCTCCACTTT.

This clonotype was seen more than once but under ten times. The chain is built from TRBV27 and TRBJ1-2; a possible D gene is TRBD1 (5 bases). The V and J ends lost 5 bases and 4 bases respectively, with 14 bases between them. Germline values: CDR1 MNHEY, CDR2 SMNVEV (reference sequence). The CDR3 extends over 14 amino acids. CDR3 protein: CASSLTDSIYGYTF. CDR3 sequence (DNA): TGTGCCAGCAGTCTTACAGACAGCATCTATGGCTACACCTTC.

There are many counts of this clonotype. A much bigger clone sits one base away, suggesting this may be a read error. This chain connects TRBV20-1 to TRBJ2-1; 7 bases line up with TRBD2. V trimming: 5 bases; J trimming: 7 bases; junction bases outside the gene matches: 26. The CDR3 loop spans 19 amino acids. Germline CDR1 DFQATT, CDR2 SNEGSKA (reference sequence). CDR3 bases: TGCAGTGCTGGCCGTTTTGGGGCGGGGGAGGCCCCTGCTACTAATGAGCAGTTCTTC. Encoded protein: CSAGRFGAGEAPATNEQFF.

This clonotype was counted ten times or more. The V gene is TRBV7-8, the J gene TRBJ2-1, with 11 bases aligning to TRBD2. Germline-derived CDR1 and CDR2 are SGHVS and FQNEAQ. V gave up 2 bases and J gave up 10 bases; unmatched junction bases: 7. The CDR3 is made up of 15 amino acids. In DNA, the CDR3 is TGTGCCAGCAGCTTAACTAGCGGGGGTGGCACCGAGCAGTTCTTC. It yields the protein CASSLTSGGGTEQFF.

V and J are TRBV11-2 and TRBJ1-1, with 8 bases lining up with TRBD1. The J segment lost 5 bases and the V segment lost 5 bases, leaving 13 bases of the junction unmatched. The CDR3 totals 16 residues. Germline V CDR1 and CDR2: SGHAT, FQNNGV. The CDR3 loop reads CASSAYPDRGNTEAFF. CDR3 coding DNA: TGTGCCAGCAGCGCGTACCCCGACAGGGGAAATACTGAAGCTTTCTTT.

The chain uses TRBV18 and TRBJ2-1; D is unresolved. Germline assignment: CDR1 KGHSH and CDR2 LQKENI. The CDR3 length is 17 residues. V gave up 3 bases and J gave up 2 bases, with 17 bases separating them. The CDR3, as DNA: TGTGCCAGCTCACCTCCCGGAGCACTAAAGGCCTACAATGAGCAGTTCTTC. Its translation is CASSPPGALKAYNEQFF. The full variable domain, rest sourced from reference TRBV18 and TRBJ2-1, is NAGVMQNPRHLVRRRGQEARLRCSPMKGHSHVYWYRQLPEEGLKFMVYLQKENIIDESGMPKERFSAEFPKEGPSILRIQQVVRGDSAAYFCASSPPGALKAYNEQFFGPGTRLTVL.

The gene calls are TRBV12-3 or TRBV12-4 and TRBJ2-4, with D perhaps TRBD1 (5 bases). Trimming shortened V by 6 bases and J by 4 bases, and 7 bases separated the two germline ends. This CDR3 spans 12 amino acids. In DNA, the CDR3 is TGTGCCAGCAGAAACAGGAAAAACATTCAGTACTTC. This gives the protein CASRNRKNIQYF.

This chain joins TRBV4-1 and TRBJ1-1; D is unclear. V was clipped by 0 bases and J by 6 bases, with 11 bases between them. In germline, CDR1 is MGHRA, CDR2 YSYEKL. The CDR3 consists of 14 residues. The CDR3 bases are TGCGCCAGCAGCCAAGATGCCGGACCCCCTGAAGCTTTCTTT. Its protein is CASSQDAGPPEAFF.